A single sample is the source of the 4 T cell receptor beta chains below, sequenced in a study of technical replicates of blood from four donors. Profiling relied on immunoSEQ multiplex PCR, and the TCRdb table lists in-frame clones only, not all of them. The sample comprises roughly 74,000 clones, roughly 91% of which are singletons, and 0.39% rests with the top ten. Material: T cells isolated from PBMCs. Every receptor here comes from a human donor in good health.

This clone occurred once. The chain couples TRBV27 to TRBJ1-1; D is unresolved. Germline CDR1 and CDR2: MNHEY and SMNVEV (reference sequence). Between the trimmed V and J ends, which lost 6 bases and 4 bases, there was a span of 15 bases. The CDR3 length is 14 residues. The CDR3 protein is CASRASLAGTEAFF. DNA for the CDR3: TGTGCCAGCAGGGCCAGTTTAGCGGGCACTGAAGCTTTCTTT.

This rearrangement joins TRBV4-1 to TRBJ1-5; D gene unclear. Germline CDR1 reads MGHRA; CDR2 reads YSYEKL. The V gene lost 5 bases and the J gene lost 6 bases, with 20 bases spanning the gap. The CDR3 loop spans 16 amino acids. The CDR3 DNA is TGCGCCAGCAGCAGCATAACCGAGGGTGTTAGTCAGCCCCAGCATTTT. Translating gives CASSSITEGVSQPQHF.

This clone turned up a few times. The chain recombines TRBV6-5 with TRBJ2-7; weak D call: TRBD2 (6 bases). There are 13 residues in the CDR3. Trimming took 8 bases from V and 4 from J, leaving 15 bases between them. CDR1 is MNHEY and CDR2 is SVGAGI in the germline V gene. In DNA, the CDR3 is TGTGCCAGCCAACTTGCGGGGATTTACGAGCAGTACTTC. This codes for CASQLAGIYEQYF.

This chain joins TRBV9 and TRBJ2-2, with a weak D call TRBD1 (7 bases). CDR3 size: 15 residues. Between the trimmed V and J ends, which lost 3 bases and 4 bases, there was a span of 13 bases. Germline CDR1 is SGDLS and CDR2 is YYNGEE. The CDR3 protein is CASSGRQGGTGELFF. The CDR3 DNA follows: TGTGCCAGCAGCGGGAGACAGGGAGGCACCGGGGAGCTGTTTTTT.